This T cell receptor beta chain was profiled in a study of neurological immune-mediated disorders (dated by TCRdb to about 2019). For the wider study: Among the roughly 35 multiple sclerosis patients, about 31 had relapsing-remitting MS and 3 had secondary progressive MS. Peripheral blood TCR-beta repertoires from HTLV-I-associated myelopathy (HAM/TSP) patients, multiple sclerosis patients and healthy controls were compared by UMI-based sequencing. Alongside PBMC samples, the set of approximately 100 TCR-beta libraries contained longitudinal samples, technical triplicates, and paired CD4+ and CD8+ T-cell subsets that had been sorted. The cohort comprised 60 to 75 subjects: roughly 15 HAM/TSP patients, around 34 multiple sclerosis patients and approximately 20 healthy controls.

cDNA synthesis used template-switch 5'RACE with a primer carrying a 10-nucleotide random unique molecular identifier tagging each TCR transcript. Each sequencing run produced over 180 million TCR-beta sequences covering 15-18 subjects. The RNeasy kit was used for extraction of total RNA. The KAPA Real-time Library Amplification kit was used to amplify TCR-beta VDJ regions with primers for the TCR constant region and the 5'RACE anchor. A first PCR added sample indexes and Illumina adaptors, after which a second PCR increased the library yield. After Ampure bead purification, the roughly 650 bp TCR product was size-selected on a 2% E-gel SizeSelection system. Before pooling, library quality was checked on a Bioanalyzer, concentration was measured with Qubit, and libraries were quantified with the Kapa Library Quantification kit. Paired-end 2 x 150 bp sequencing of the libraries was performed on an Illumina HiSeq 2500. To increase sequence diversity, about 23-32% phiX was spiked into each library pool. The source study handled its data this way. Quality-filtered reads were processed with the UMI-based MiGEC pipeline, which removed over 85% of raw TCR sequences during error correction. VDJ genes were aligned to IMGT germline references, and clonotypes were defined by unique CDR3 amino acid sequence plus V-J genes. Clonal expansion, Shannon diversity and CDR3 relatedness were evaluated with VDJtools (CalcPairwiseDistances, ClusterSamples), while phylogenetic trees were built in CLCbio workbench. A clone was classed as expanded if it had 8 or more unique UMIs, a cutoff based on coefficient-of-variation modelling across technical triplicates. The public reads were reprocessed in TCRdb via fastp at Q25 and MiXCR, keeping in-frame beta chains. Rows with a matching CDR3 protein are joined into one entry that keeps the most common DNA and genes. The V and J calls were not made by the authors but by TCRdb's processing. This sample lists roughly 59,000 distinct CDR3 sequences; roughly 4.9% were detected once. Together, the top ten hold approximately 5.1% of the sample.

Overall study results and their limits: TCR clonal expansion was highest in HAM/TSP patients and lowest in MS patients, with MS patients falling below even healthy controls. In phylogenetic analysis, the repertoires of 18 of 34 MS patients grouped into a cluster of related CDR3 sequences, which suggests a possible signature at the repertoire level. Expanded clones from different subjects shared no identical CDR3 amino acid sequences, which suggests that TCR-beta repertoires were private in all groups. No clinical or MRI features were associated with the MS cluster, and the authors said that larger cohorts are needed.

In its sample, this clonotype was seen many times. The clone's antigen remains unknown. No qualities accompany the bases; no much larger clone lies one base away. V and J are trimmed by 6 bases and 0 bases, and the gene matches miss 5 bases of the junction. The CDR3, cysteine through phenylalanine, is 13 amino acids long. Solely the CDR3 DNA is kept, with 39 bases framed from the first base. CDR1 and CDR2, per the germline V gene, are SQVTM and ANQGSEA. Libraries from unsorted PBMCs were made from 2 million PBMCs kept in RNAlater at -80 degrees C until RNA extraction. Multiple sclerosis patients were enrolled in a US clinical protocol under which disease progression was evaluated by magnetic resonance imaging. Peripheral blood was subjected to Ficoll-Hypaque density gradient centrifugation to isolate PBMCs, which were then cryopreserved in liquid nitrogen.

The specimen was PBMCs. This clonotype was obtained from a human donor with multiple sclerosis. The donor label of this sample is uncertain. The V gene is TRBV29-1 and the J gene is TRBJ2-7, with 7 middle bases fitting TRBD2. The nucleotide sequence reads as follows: TGCAGCGTACCAGGGAGGGGCTCCTACGAGCAGTACTTC. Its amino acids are CSVPGRGSYEQYF.